This T cell receptor beta chain was captured by sequencing in a study of naive and memory T cell subsets. Four subsets defined by CD45RA and CD27 were sorted after CD3, CD4, CD8 and live/dead staining. Two oligonucleotides, mixed equimolar, formed the beta constant-region primer covering TRBC1 and TRBC2. TCRdb used MiXCR to reprocess the UMI-ligation and nested PCR reads, holding one entry per CDR3 protein. Of roughly 140,000 distinct CDR3 sequences listed, 15% to 20% were seen once; the top ten hold roughly 0.13%. Germline loops: CDR1 SGHNT, CDR2 YYREEE (reference sequence). The CDR3 spans 15 residues. V shed 4 bases, J shed 4 bases, and the junction held 10 bases outside the gene matches.

This chain connects TRBV5-4 to TRBJ2-5, with 7 bases aligning to TRBD2. This receptor was obtained from a human donor in good health. Sequencing used naive CD4+ T cells from blood. CDR3 amino acids: CASSLVGGAGETQYF. In nucleotides, the CDR3 is TGTGCCAGCAGCCTCGTGGGAGGGGCAGGAGAGACCCAGTACTTC.